This T cell receptor (beta chain) was found in a study of blood T cells in healthy people across ages. Study results and caveats: Diversity was higher, and naive CD4+ cells more numerous, in long-lived donors than in aged donors. Estimates based on one million T cells were treated as lower bounds.

A J-beta primer mix and a sample-barcoded 5' primer were used in a second PCR of about 7 to 12 cycles. TCRdb analysed the 5' RACE reads with MiXCR anew, one entry per CDR3 protein. Of about 580,000 distinct CDR3 sequences in the sample, about 45% are singletons; the top ten hold around 23%. Germline V lookup: CDR1 LGHNA, CDR2 YSLEER. CDR3 length equals 18 residues. V dropped 0 bases and J dropped 5; count of bases not matched to a gene: 7. This clonotype has just a few counts. Its antigen is undetermined. Sample donors were healthy Caucasian individuals that came from Russia, aged roughly 6 to 100. The receptor was derived from an elderly man in good health. The gene calls are TRBV4-3 and TRBJ2-1; TRBD2 matches at 13 bases. Sequenced material: blood. The CDR3 loop reads CASSQDLTSGGRHNEQFF. CDR3 DNA sequence: TGCGCCAGCAGCCAAGATCTGACTAGCGGGGGGAGACACAATGAGCAGTTCTTC.